This TCR beta chain stems from a study of blood T cell repertoires in COVID-19. Across the whole study: Sites across the United States, Italy and Spain contributed samples from acute and convalescent COVID-19. PBMCs, B-cell-depleted T cells, or T cells provided the cDNA or gDNA that made up the material.

In the original analysis: Estimates of nucleated cell counts were drawn from the amplification of reference gene primers. This table comes from immunoSEQ multiplex PCR, and its TCRdb copy is limited to in-frame clones, with some not included. That table is the source of V, J and clone size, and D and trimming were worked out from the DNA. The sample yields about 180,000 clones, about 84% seen once. Germline V CDR1 and CDR2: MNHEY, SVGAGI. The CDR3 spans 15 residues. Trimming cost V 7 bases and J 0 bases, with 16 bases left between them. The chain is built from TRBV6-5 and TRBJ2-7, with D possibly TRBD1 on 6 matching bases. The sequenced material came from peripheral blood. The source of this sequence is a human donor in a cohort sampled during active COVID-19. The CDR3 loop is CASTIRDTSSYEQYF. CDR3 bases: TGTGCCAGCACCATCCGGGACACCTCCTCCTACGAGCAGTACTTC.